Following are 5 T cell receptor beta chains from one sample sequenced in a study of radiotherapy plus CTLA-4 blockade in lung cancer. Using immunoSEQ multiplex PCR, the repertoire was profiled, and TCRdb retains in-frame clones only, with some absent. The sample consists of over 85,000 clones, about four fifths of them appearing once. The material was peripheral blood, obtained from a patient treated with radiotherapy plus ipilimumab. Receptor source: a human donor with non-small cell lung cancer that progressed on radiotherapy plus ipilimumab.

The chain carries TRBV4-1 and TRBJ2-1, with 8 bases lining up with TRBD2. CDR1 is MGHRA, CDR2 YSYEKL, per germline. Trimming cost V 4 bases and J 7 bases; bases outside gene matches: 6. This CDR3 is built from 14 residues. The CDR3 reads CASSRAGTRNEQFF. CDR3 nucleotide sequence: TGCGCCAGCAGCCGAGCCGGGACTAGAAATGAGCAGTTCTTC.

The count of this clone is one. V usage is TRBV19 and J usage is TRBJ1-1, with 9 bases fitting TRBD1. Trimming at V came to 7 bases and at J to 4 bases, leaving 7 bases not matched to a gene. Germline loops: CDR1 LNHDA, CDR2 SQIVND (reference sequence). There are 14 residues in the CDR3. For the CDR3, the DNA is TGTGCCAGTACCACGGGACAGGGTAGCACTGAAGCTTTCTTT. This gives the protein CASTTGQGSTEAFF. Full variable domain (missing parts from reference TRBV19 and TRBJ1-1): DGGITQSPKYLFRKEGQNVTLSCEQNLNHDAMYWYRQDPGQGLRLIYYSQIVNDFQKGDIAEGYSVSREKKESFPLTVTSAQKNPTAFYLCASTTGQGSTEAFFGQGTRLTVV.

This chain links TRBV6-5 with TRBJ2-1; 9 bases fit TRBD1. CDR3 size: 13 residues. V dropped 11 bases and J dropped 4; count of bases not matched to a gene: 6. The V gene's germline CDR1 is MNHEY and CDR2 SVGAGI. The CDR3: CAATGGVYNEQFF. DNA for the CDR3: TGTGCCGCCACAGGGGGCGTTTACAATGAGCAGTTCTTC.

This clone has just one count. The chain links TRBV6-5 to TRBJ2-7, with 11 bases fitting TRBD1. The ends lost 6 bases at V and 7 bases at J; junction bases unmatched: 11. Per germline, CDR1 MNHEY and CDR2 SVGAGI. CDR3 length: 15 residues. The CDR3 loop is CASRPSGTGGGEQYF. The CDR3 DNA follows: TGTGCCAGCAGACCTTCCGGGACAGGGGGAGGGGAGCAGTACTTC.

The V and J genes are TRBV29-1 and TRBJ2-1; the D is unclear. The CDR3 runs to 10 residues. Germline assignment: CDR1 SQVTM and CDR2 ANQGSEA. Trimming took off 7 bases at V and 3 bases at J, with 4 bases between the two ends. The CDR3 sequence: CSGGYNEQFF. The CDR3 bases are TGCAGCGGTGGCTACAATGAGCAGTTCTTC.